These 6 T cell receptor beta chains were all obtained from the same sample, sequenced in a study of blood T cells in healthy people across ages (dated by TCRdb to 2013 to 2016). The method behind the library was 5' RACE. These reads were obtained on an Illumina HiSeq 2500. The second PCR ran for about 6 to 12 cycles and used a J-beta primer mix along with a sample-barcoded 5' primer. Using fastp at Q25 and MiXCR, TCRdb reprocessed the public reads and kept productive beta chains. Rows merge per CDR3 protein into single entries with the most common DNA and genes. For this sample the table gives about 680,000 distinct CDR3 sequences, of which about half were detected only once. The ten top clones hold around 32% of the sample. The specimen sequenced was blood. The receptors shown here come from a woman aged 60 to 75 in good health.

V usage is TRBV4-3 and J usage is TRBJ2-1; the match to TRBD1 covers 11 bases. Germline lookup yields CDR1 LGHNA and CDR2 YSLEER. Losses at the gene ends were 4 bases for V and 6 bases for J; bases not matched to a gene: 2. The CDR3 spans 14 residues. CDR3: CASSLGQGVNEQFF. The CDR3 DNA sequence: TGCGCCAGCAGCCTGGGACAGGGGGTCAATGAGCAGTTCTTC.

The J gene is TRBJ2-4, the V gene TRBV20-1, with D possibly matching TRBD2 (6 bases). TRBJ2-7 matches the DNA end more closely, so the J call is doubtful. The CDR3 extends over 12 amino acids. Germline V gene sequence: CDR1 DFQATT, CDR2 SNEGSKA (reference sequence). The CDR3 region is CSARDGSDEQYF. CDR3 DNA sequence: TGCAGTGCTAGAGACGGGAGCGACGAGCAGTACTTC.

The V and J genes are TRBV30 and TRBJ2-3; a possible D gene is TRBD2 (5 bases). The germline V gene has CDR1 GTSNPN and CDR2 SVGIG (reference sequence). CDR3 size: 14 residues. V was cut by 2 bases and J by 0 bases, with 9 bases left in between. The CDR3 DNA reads TGTGCCTGGAGTAAGCTAGCCAGCACAGATACGCAGTATTTT. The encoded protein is CAWSKLASTDTQYF.

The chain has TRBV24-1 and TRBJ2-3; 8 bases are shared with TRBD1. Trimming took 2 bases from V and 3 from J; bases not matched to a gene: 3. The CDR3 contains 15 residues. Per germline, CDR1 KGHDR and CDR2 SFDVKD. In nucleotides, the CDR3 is TGTGCCACCAGTGATTCGACAGGGGCAACAGATACGCAGTATTTT. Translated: CATSDSTGATDTQYF.

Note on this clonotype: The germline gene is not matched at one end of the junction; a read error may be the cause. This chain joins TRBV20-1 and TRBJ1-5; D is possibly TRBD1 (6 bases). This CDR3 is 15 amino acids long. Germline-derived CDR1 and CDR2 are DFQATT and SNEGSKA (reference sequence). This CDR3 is CSARESRGSNQPQHF. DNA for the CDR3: TGCAGTGCCAGAGAATCCAGGGGTAGCAATCAGCCCCAGCATTTT.

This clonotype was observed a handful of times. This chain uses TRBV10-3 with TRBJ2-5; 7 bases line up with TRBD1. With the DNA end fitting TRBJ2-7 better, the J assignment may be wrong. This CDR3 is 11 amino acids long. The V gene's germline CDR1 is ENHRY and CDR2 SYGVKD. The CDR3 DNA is TGTGCCTCTCAGGGGGAATCCGAGCAGTACTTC. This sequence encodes CASQGESEQYF.